This T cell receptor (beta chain) was profiled in a study of CD8 T cells in Susac syndrome. Regarding the study as a whole: In its TCR sequencing and HLA analysis, the study acknowledged that the number of individuals was relatively small.

The recently defined diagnostic criteria for definite or probable disease were met by the Susac syndrome patients. TEMRA cells were enriched by FACS, and CD4+ and CD8+ T cells were negatively isolated. Reverse transcription of roughly 0.45 to 1 ug RNA was carried out with random hexamers. The amplification used immunoSEQ multiplex PCR on TCR beta CDR3; it spanned 54 Vbeta and 13 Jbeta. TCRdb ran MiXCR on the immunoSEQ multiplex PCR reads and lists one entry per CDR3 protein. The sample shows over 150,000 distinct CDR3 sequences, over 90% of them seen only once. On this clonotype: Its target is unknown.

This CDR3 region has 16 residues. The ends were cut back, 0 bases at V and 2 bases at J, with 13 bases in the middle. The germline V gene encodes CDR1 SGHTA and CDR2 FQGNSA. Sequences were obtained from CD4+ T cells from PBMCs. The chain recombines TRBV7-2 with TRBJ2-5; D is undetermined. This clonotype was obtained from a human donor with Susac syndrome. The CDR3 protein is CASSLAGGLSQETQYF. CDR3 nucleotide sequence: TGTGCCAGCAGCTTAGCGGGTGGGTTATCGCAAGAGACCCAGTACTTC.